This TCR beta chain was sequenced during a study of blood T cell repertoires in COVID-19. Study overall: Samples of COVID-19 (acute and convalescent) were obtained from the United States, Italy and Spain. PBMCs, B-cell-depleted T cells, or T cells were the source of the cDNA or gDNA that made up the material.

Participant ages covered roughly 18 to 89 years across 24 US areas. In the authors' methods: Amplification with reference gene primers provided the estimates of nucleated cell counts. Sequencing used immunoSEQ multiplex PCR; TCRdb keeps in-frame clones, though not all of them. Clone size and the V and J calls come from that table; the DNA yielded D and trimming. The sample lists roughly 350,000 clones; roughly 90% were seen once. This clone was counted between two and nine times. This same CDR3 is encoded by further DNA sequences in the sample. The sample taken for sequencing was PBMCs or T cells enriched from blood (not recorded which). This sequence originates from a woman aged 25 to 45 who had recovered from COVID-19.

CDR3 DNA sequence: TGTGCCATCAGCGCTGGACAGGGGGGAAACACCATATATTTT. This translates into CAISAGQGGNTIYF. The chain uses TRBV10-3 and TRBJ1-3; 9 bases map to TRBD1. After removal of 6 bases from V and 4 bases from J, the junction contained 4 bases not matched to a gene. Germline CDR1 ENHRY, CDR2 SYGVKD. The CDR3 runs 14 residues.